This T cell receptor (beta chain) was captured in a study of T cells after posttransplantation cyclophosphamide. The study's findings and limits: Tissue-infiltrating T cells from skin or gut overlapped little with blood T cells. Donor-recipient repertoire similarity was low at 1-2 months, rising over year one.

Sequenced by immunoSEQ multiplex PCR; TCRdb stores in-frame clones only, minus some. The sample holds over 30,000 clones, and no clone turns up only once. On the day of bone marrow donation, the related graft donor provided peripheral blood. This clone has a handful of counts. Its antigen is unidentified. The CDR3 consists of 15 residues. From germline, CDR1 is SGDLS and CDR2 YYNGEE. V lost 6 bases, J lost 1 base, and 14 bases lay in between. Sequencing input: PBMCs. This chain connects TRBV9 to TRBJ2-1; no clear D. This sequence was found in a girl under 18 in good health, CMV-negative, and a related stem cell transplant donor. The CDR3 DNA reads as TGTGCCAGCACTCGGTCGGGTAAATCCTACAATGAGCAGTTCTTC. The encoded protein is CASTRSGKSYNEQFF.